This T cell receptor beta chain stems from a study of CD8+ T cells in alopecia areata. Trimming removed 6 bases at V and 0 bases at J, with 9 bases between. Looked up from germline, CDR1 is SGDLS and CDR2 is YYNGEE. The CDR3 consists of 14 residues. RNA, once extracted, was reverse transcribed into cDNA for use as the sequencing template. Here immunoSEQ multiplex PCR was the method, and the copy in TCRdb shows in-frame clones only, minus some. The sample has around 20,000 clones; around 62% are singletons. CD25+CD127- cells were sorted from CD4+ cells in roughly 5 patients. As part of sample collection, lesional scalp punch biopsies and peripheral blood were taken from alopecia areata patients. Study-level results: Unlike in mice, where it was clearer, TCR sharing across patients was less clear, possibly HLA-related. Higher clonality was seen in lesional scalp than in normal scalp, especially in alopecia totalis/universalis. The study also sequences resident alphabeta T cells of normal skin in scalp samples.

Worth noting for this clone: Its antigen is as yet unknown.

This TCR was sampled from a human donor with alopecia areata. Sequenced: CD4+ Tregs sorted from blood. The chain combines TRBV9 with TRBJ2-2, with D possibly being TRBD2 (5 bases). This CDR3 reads CASTSRANTGELFF. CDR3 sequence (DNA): TGTGCCAGCACCTCGCGGGCGAACACCGGGGAGCTGTTTTTT.